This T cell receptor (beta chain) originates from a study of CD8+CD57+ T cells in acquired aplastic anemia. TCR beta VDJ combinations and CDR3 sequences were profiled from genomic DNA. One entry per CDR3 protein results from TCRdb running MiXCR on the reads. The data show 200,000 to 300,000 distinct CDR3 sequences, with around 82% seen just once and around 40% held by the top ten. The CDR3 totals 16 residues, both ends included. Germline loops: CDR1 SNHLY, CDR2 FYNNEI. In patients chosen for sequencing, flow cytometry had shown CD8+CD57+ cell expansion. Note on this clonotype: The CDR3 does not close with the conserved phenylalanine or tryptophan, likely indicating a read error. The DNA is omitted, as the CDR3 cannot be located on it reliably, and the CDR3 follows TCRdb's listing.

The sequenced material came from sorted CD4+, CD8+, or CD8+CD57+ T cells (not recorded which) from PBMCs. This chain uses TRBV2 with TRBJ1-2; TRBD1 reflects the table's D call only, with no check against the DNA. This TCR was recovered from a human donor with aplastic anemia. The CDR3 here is CASSFHPGGTALSYEH.